The 27 T cell receptor beta chains below were found in one sample sequenced in a study of T cell responses to AZD1222 COVID-19 vaccine. Measured with immunoSEQ multiplex PCR; TCRdb has only the in-frame clones, and not every one. Seen here are 100,000 or so clones, more than 70% observed once, and the top ten hold approximately 5.6%. The sample consisted of peripheral blood, taken 28 days after the second AZD1222 dose. The receptors originated from an adult who received the AZD1222 COVID-19 vaccine.

The gene calls are TRBV6-4 and TRBJ1-2, with a weak D call TRBD1 (5 bases). The ends were cut back, 6 bases at V and 4 bases at J, with 18 bases in the middle. The length of the CDR3 is 15 residues. Germline V gene data show CDR1 as MRHNA and CDR2 as SNTAGT. The CDR3 sequence: CASSPTVTALYGYTF. CDR3 coding DNA: TGTGCCAGCAGCCCTACTGTGACAGCCCTCTATGGCTACACCTTC.

The chain couples TRBV12-3 or TRBV12-4 to TRBJ2-7; D call uncertain. Between the trimmed V and J ends, which lost 3 bases and 7 bases, there was a span of 10 bases. This CDR3 spans 12 amino acids. The CDR3 loop is CASSLQVVEQYF. CDR3 nucleotide sequence: TGTGCCAGCAGTTTGCAGGTTGTAGAGCAGTACTTC.

This rearrangement joins TRBV18 to TRBJ2-2; 7 bases are a match to TRBD1. J lost 7 bases, V lost 8 bases, and 7 bases had no gene match. CDR3 size: 13 residues. CDR1 and CDR2 (germline): KGHSH, LQKENI. The CDR3 region is CASTDREGGELFF. The CDR3 DNA sequence: TGTGCCAGCACCGACAGGGAAGGCGGGGAGCTGTTTTTT.

This chain uses TRBV30 with TRBJ1-5; 7 nucleotides line up with TRBD1. The V gene end was trimmed by 3 bases and the J gene end by 1 base; junction bases not matched to a gene: 3. The V gene's germline CDR1 is GTSNPN and CDR2 SVGIG (reference sequence). The CDR3 loop spans 14 amino acids. This CDR3 reads CAWRAGQSNQPQHF. In DNA, the CDR3 is TGTGCCTGGAGGGCGGGACAGAGCAATCAGCCCCAGCATTTT.

CDR3 in DNA: TGTGCCAGCAGCCCCCCCCGACAGGGGCCCATCGATACGCAGTATTTT. The encoded protein is CASSPPRQGPIDTQYF. The genes are TRBV7-9 and TRBJ2-3, with 8 bases lining up with TRBD1. Trimming removed 5 bases from V and 6 bases from J; junction bases left unmatched: 13. There are 16 residues in the CDR3. The V gene's germline CDR1 is SEHNR and CDR2 FQNEAQ (reference sequence).

The V gene is TRBV11-2, the J gene TRBJ2-2; D not certain. Germline loops: CDR1 SGHAT, CDR2 FQNNGV. Trimming took 5 bases from V and 5 from J, leaving 12 bases between them. This CDR3 contains 14 residues. The CDR3 DNA is TGTGCCAGCAGCCCCCAAGTGGCGACCGGGGAGCTGTTTTTT. It yields the protein CASSPQVATGELFF.

V is TRBV2 and J is TRBJ1-4; 11 bases are shared with TRBD1. Germline V gives CDR1 SNHLY, CDR2 FYNNEI. This CDR3 has 15 residues. Trimming cost V 8 bases and J 6 bases; bases outside gene matches: 8. The CDR3 reads CASPRTGGADEKLFF. CDR3 coding DNA: TGTGCCAGCCCAAGGACAGGGGGCGCAGATGAAAAACTGTTTTTT.

J is TRBJ2-3 and V is TRBV5-4; no firm D call. Per germline, CDR1 SGHNT and CDR2 YYREEE (reference sequence). Trimming took off 0 bases at V and 2 bases at J, with 19 bases between the two ends. This CDR3 contains 18 residues. The CDR3 here is CASSLGPKVRSNTDTQYF. CDR3 in DNA: TGTGCCAGCAGCTTGGGTCCCAAGGTCAGGAGTAACACAGATACGCAGTATTTT.

V is TRBV5-6 and J is TRBJ2-7; no clear D. V lost 3 bases and J lost 2, with 15 bases in between. CDR3 size: 15 residues. Germline lookup yields CDR1 SGHDT and CDR2 YYEEEE. The CDR3, as DNA: TGTGCCAGCAGCTCGCGGCGTCTATCTACCTACGAGCAGTACTTC. It specifies CASSSRRLSTYEQYF.

This sequence joins TRBV6-5 and TRBJ1-3; no reliable D call. Germline CDR1 MNHEY, CDR2 SVGAGI. CDR3 size: 13 residues. The V end lost 6 bases, the J end lost 3 bases, and 9 bases lay between the germline ends. The CDR3 region is CASSPPVGNTIYF. In DNA form, the CDR3 reads TGTGCCAGCAGCCCCCCGGTTGGAAACACCATATATTTT.

The chain is built from TRBV6-5 and TRBJ1-5; tentatively, D is TRBD1 (5 bases). V was trimmed by 6 bases and J by 3 bases, leaving 12 bases between them. Germline assignment: CDR1 MNHEY and CDR2 SVGAGI. This CDR3 has 14 amino acids. CDR3 residues: CASRNGGTNQPQHF. The CDR3 DNA sequence: TGTGCCAGCAGAAACGGGGGGACCAATCAGCCCCAGCATTTT.

The V and J genes are TRBV5-4 and TRBJ2-1, with 15 bases identical to TRBD2. Unmatched junction bases numbered 9, after V lost 4 bases and J lost 13 bases. The CDR3 runs 15 residues. Looked up from germline, CDR1 is SGHNT and CDR2 is YYREEE (reference sequence). CDR3 nucleotide sequence: TGTGCCAGCAGCGACCCGGGACTAGCGGGGGGAAGACAGTTCTTC. Translating it yields CASSDPGLAGGRQFF.

This clone was counted between two and nine times. J is TRBJ1-6 and V is TRBV7-9; D gene uncertain. Germline V gene data show CDR1 as SEHNR and CDR2 as FQNEAQ (reference sequence). V lost 6 bases to trimming and J lost 9 bases, with 15 bases between them. This CDR3 is 14 amino acids long. CDR3 nucleotides: TGTGCCAGCAGTCACACCACGGGCGGTTCACCCCTCCACTTT. It translates to CASSHTTGGSPLHF.

CDR3: CASSLVGEGGQETQYF. Here the CDR3 DNA reads TGTGCCAGCAGCTTAGTTGGGGAAGGGGGCCAAGAGACCCAGTACTTC. J is TRBJ2-5 and V is TRBV7-9, with D possibly matching TRBD1 (6 bases). The germline CDR1 and CDR2 sequences are SEHNR and FQNEAQ (reference sequence). There are 16 residues in the CDR3. Trimming stripped 1 base from V and 1 base from J, with 13 bases between.

The gene calls are TRBV6-6 and TRBJ1-5; a weak D match, TRBD1 (6 bases). Trimming pared 7 bases from V and 9 bases from J, leaving 19 bases between. Germline V lookup: CDR1 MNHNY, CDR2 SVGAGI (reference sequence). The CDR3 totals 14 residues. CDR3: CASTPRDTIGPQHF. CDR3 nucleotides: TGTGCCAGCACTCCCCGGGACACCATTGGGCCCCAGCATTTT.

The chain couples TRBV27 to TRBJ1-5; possibly TRBD1 for D (5 bases). Between the trimmed V and J ends, which lost 4 bases and 3 bases, there was a span of 16 bases. The CDR3 has 16 amino acids. Germline V gene data show CDR1 as MNHEY and CDR2 as SMNVEV (reference sequence). CDR3 loop: CASSSGGGIANQPQHF. The CDR3 DNA reads TGTGCCAGCAGTTCCGGGGGAGGGATCGCCAATCAGCCCCAGCATTTT.

J is TRBJ1-2 and V is TRBV4-2; D unresolved. Trimming removed 0 bases from V and 4 bases from J, with 9 bases in between. Germline V CDR1 and CDR2: LGHNA, YNFKEQ. This CDR3 is built from 14 residues. The CDR3 protein is CASSQDLVGYGYTF. CDR3 DNA: TGTGCCAGCAGCCAAGATCTGGTTGGCTATGGCTACACCTTC.

J is TRBJ1-2 and V is TRBV28; no clear D gene. Germline CDR1 is MDHEN and CDR2 is SYDVKM. The ends were cut back, 4 bases at V and 7 bases at J, with 16 bases in the middle. The CDR3 totals 14 residues. CDR3 loop: CASSSSPGSSGYTF. DNA of the CDR3: TGTGCCAGCAGTTCCTCCCCGGGCTCAAGTGGCTACACCTTC.

This clone occurred once. The CDR3 DNA sequence: TGTGCCACCAGCCCAAGCGGGGGGGCAGGAGAGACCCAGTACTTC. This codes for CATSPSGGAGETQYF. The chain employs TRBV15 and TRBJ2-5; 10 positions agree with TRBD2. CDR1 is LNHNV and CDR2 is YYDKDF in the germline V gene (reference sequence). The length of the CDR3 is 15 residues. V lost 5 bases to trimming and J lost 4 bases; unmatched junction nucleotides: 7.

CDR3 loop: CASSSGQQETQYF. Here the CDR3 DNA reads TGTGCCAGCAGCTCGGGACAGCAAGAGACCCAGTACTTC. The chain links TRBV7-2 to TRBJ2-5; 7 bases match TRBD1. Germline assignment: CDR1 SGHTA and CDR2 FQGNSA. The V gene end was trimmed by 4 bases and the J gene end by 2 bases; junction bases not matched to a gene: 1. There are 13 residues in the CDR3.

The chain recombines TRBV3-1 (or the pseudogene TRBV3-2) with TRBJ1-2; 9 bases are a match to TRBD1. This CDR3 spans 15 amino acids. V was pared by 4 bases and J by 6 bases, with 9 bases of the junction left unmatched. The germline V gene has CDR1 LGHDT and CDR2 YNNKEL (reference sequence). CDR3 coding DNA: TGTGCCAGCAGCCCCTCGGGGACAGGGACCCATGGCTACACCTTC. This codes for CASSPSGTGTHGYTF.

J is TRBJ1-3 and V is TRBV6-5, with a possible D match to TRBD1 (5 bases). The CDR3 consists of 16 residues. With 2 bases removed from V and 0 bases from J, the gap between germline ends came to 11 bases. Germline loops: CDR1 MNHEY, CDR2 SVGAGI. CDR3 DNA sequence: TGTGCCAGCAGTTACGGGGGATTAAGCTCTGGAAACACCATATATTTT. The encoded protein is CASSYGGLSSGNTIYF.

The rearrangement uses TRBV5-1 and TRBJ1-2, with D perhaps matching TRBD1 (5 bases). The CDR3 is 13 residues long. Germline values: CDR1 SGHRS, CDR2 YFSETQ. The V end was cut by 7 bases, the J end by 7 bases, with 17 bases between. The CDR3 sequence is CASGEAGMGGYTF. DNA of the CDR3: TGCGCCAGCGGGGAGGCAGGGATGGGTGGCTACACCTTC.

V and J are TRBV5-1 and TRBJ2-3; 7 bases match TRBD2. J was trimmed by 3 bases and V by 4 bases; bases with no gene match: 8. Germline V gene lookup returns CDR1 SGHRS and CDR2 YFSETQ. There are 15 residues in the CDR3. CDR3 nucleotide sequence: TGCGCCAGCAGCCGGAGCGGGATAGGGACAGATACGCAGTATTTT. Its translation is CASSRSGIGTDTQYF.

The chain joins TRBV10-2 to TRBJ2-2; 8 bases match TRBD2. V lost 4 bases, J lost 6 bases, and 10 bases stayed unmatched. Germline loops: CDR1 WSHSY, CDR2 SAAADI. The CDR3 extends over 16 amino acids. The CDR3 DNA follows: TGCGCCAGCAGTGGTGCGGGACTAGTGTCCGCCGGGGAGCTGTTTTTT. Translation gives CASSGAGLVSAGELFF.

The gene calls are TRBV20-1 and TRBJ2-1, with D perhaps being TRBD1 or TRBD2 (5 bases each). Looked up from germline, CDR1 is DFQATT and CDR2 is SNEGSKA (reference sequence). The V gene lost 3 bases and the J gene lost 10 bases, with 10 bases spanning the gap. This CDR3 has 11 amino acids. The CDR3 reads CSARGPQEQFF. CDR3 nucleotides: TGCAGTGCTAGGGGACCCCAGGAGCAGTTCTTC.

The gene calls are TRBV6-1 and TRBJ1-5, with 9 bases lining up with TRBD1. Germline V gene data show CDR1 as MNHNS and CDR2 as SASEGT. V shed 4 bases, J shed 7 bases, and the junction held 11 bases outside the gene matches. CDR3 length: 16 amino acids. CDR3 region: CASSGWADRGVQPQHF. In nucleotides, the CDR3 is TGTGCCAGCAGTGGTTGGGCTGACAGGGGGGTGCAGCCCCAGCATTTT.